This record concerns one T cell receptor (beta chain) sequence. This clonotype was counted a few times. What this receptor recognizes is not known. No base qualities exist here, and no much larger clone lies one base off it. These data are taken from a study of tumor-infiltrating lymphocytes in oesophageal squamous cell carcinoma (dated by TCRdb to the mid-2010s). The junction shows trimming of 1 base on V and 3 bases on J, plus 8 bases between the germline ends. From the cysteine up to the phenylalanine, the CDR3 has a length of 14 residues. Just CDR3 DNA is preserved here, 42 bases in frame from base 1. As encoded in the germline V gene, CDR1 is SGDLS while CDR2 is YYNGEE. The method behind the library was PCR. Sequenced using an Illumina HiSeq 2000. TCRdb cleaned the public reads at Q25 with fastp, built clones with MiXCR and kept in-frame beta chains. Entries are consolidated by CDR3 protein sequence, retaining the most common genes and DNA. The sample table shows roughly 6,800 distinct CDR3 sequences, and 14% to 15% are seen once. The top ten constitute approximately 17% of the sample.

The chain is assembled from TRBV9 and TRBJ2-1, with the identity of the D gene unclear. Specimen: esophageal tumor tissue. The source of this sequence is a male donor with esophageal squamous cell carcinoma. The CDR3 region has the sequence CASSVQPRYNEQFF. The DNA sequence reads TGTGCCAGCAGCGTACAACCGCGCTACAATGAGCAGTTCTTC.